The 14 T cell receptor beta chains presented below share a single source sample, sequenced in a study of cytotoxic CD8 clonotypes in ibrutinib-treated CLL. Sequencing was performed with immunoSEQ multiplex PCR; in TCRdb, only in-frame clones are kept and a portion is missing. This sample has roughly 30,000 clones, with roughly three quarters found just once. This specimen consisted of PBMCs, obtained after 36 months of ibrutinib treatment. Every receptor here comes from a human donor with chronic lymphocytic leukemia.

This chain's CDR3 is CASSEPQGRSGYTF. The CDR3 coding sequence is TGTGCCAGCAGTGAACCACAGGGGCGGTCAGGCTACACCTTC. V and J are TRBV25-1 and TRBJ1-2; 7 nucleotides line up with TRBD1. CDR1 is MGHDK, CDR2 SYGVNS, per germline. J gave up 8 bases and V 2 bases, and 8 bases lay outside the gene matches. This CDR3 spans 14 amino acids.

This clone came up once. The chain uses TRBV5-4 and TRBJ2-7; 12 positions match TRBD1. Germline assignment: CDR1 SGHNT and CDR2 YYREEE (reference sequence). The ends lost 5 bases at V and 2 bases at J; junction bases unmatched: 2. This CDR3 region has 14 residues. In DNA form, the CDR3 reads TGTGCCAGCAGTAGGGACAGGGGGCCCTACGAGCAGTACTTC. Amino acid sequence: CASSRDRGPYEQYF.

The V gene is TRBV18, the J gene TRBJ1-2; TRBD1 matches at 8 bases. V lost 6 bases, J lost 7 bases, and 16 bases stayed unmatched. Germline lookup yields CDR1 KGHSH and CDR2 LQKENI. This CDR3 spans 16 amino acids. The CDR3 reads CASSSQPGQGGRGYTF. In DNA, the CDR3 is TGTGCCAGCTCCTCCCAACCTGGACAGGGAGGTCGTGGCTACACCTTC.

The chain joins TRBV9 to TRBJ2-2; tentative D call: TRBD2 (6 bases). The CDR3 is made up of 18 amino acids. The V gene lost 0 bases and the J gene lost 5 bases, with 20 bases spanning the gap. Germline loops: CDR1 SGDLS, CDR2 YYNGEE. This CDR3 is CASSVEVGAGGETGELFF. CDR3 sequence (DNA): TGTGCCAGCAGCGTAGAGGTTGGGGCAGGAGGGGAGACCGGGGAGCTGTTTTTT.

The V and J genes are TRBV27 and TRBJ1-1, with no clear D. Germline CDR1 MNHEY, CDR2 SMNVEV (reference sequence). V lost 0 bases and J lost 10, with 15 bases in between. The CDR3 is made up of 14 amino acids. This chain's CDR3 is CASSLSWTAPVAFF. The CDR3 DNA reads as TGTGCCAGCAGTTTATCCTGGACCGCTCCGGTAGCTTTCTTT.

CDR3 in amino acids: CASSQESSYNSPLHF. CDR3 DNA sequence: TGCGCCAGCAGCCAGGAAAGCTCCTATAATTCACCCCTCCACTTT. V gene TRBV4-3 combines with J gene TRBJ1-6, with no clear D. CDR1 is LGHNA, CDR2 YSLEER, per germline. V dropped 3 bases and J dropped 0 bases, with 6 bases sitting between them. The CDR3 totals 15 residues.

V usage is TRBV6-6 and J usage is TRBJ1-5; the D gene is possibly TRBD1 (5 bases). The CDR3 extends over 14 amino acids. Trimming removed 8 bases at V and 9 bases at J, with 20 bases between. Germline values: CDR1 MNHNY, CDR2 SVGAGI (reference sequence). In DNA, the CDR3 is TGTGCCAGCGAGGGACTCGGTGGAGGGATGCCCCAGCATTTT. It codes for CASEGLGGGMPQHF.

The chain employs TRBV7-9 and TRBJ2-5, with D possibly TRBD1 on 5 matching bases. Trimming removed 5 bases from V and 1 base from J, with 20 bases in between. This CDR3 has 17 residues. CDR1 and CDR2 (germline): SEHNR, FQNEAQ (reference sequence). In DNA form, the CDR3 reads TGTGCCAGCAGCCCAACACGGACACTTTCCCCCCAAGAGACCCAGTACTTC. It yields the protein CASSPTRTLSPQETQYF.

The chain has TRBV15 and TRBJ2-2; TRBD1 aligns across 7 bases. J gave up 6 bases and V 0 bases, and 7 bases lay outside the gene matches. CDR3 length: 16 amino acids. Germline CDR1 and CDR2: LNHNV and YYDKDF (reference sequence). Here the CDR3 DNA reads TGTGCCACCAGCAGAGATACGGGACAGCGTCCCGGGGAGCTGTTTTTT. This gives the protein CATSRDTGQRPGELFF.

This chain links TRBV4-1 with TRBJ1-2; D gene uncertain. Germline V gives CDR1 MGHRA, CDR2 YSYEKL. V lost 4 bases and J 4 bases, leaving 10 bases between the germline ends. CDR3 length: 13 residues. This CDR3 is CASSPRRSYGYTF. In DNA, the CDR3 is TGCGCCAGCAGCCCCCGACGTAGCTATGGCTACACCTTC.

This sequence joins TRBV4-1 and TRBJ1-2; perhaps TRBD1 as D (5 bases). The V gene lost 0 bases and the J gene lost 8 bases, with 16 bases spanning the gap. This CDR3 is 15 amino acids long. Germline V gives CDR1 MGHRA, CDR2 YSYEKL. CDR3 in amino acids: CASSQDWTLQGGYTF. CDR3 nucleotide sequence: TGCGCCAGCAGCCAAGATTGGACCCTCCAGGGCGGCTACACCTTC.

The rearrangement joins TRBV7-6 to TRBJ1-1; no reliable D call. Germline CDR1 SGHVS, CDR2 FNYEAQ. CDR3 length equals 13 residues. V was shortened by 1 base and J by 4 bases, with 7 bases between the two germline ends. In nucleotides, the CDR3 is TGTGCCAGCAGCTTAGGGGCCCGCACTGAAGCTTTCTTT. As protein: CASSLGARTEAFF.

This rearrangement joins TRBV10-3 to TRBJ1-2; possible D gene TRBD1, 5 bases. Germline V gene sequence: CDR1 ENHRY, CDR2 SYGVKD. The CDR3 consists of 15 residues. Trimming stripped 1 base from V and 5 bases from J, with 14 bases between. In DNA, the CDR3 is TGTGCCATCAGTGAGTTGGCAGGGTCGGGGTATGGCTACACCTTC. This translates into CAISELAGSGYGYTF.

This rearrangement joins TRBV5-6 to TRBJ2-5, with a weak D call TRBD1 (6 bases). The germline V and J ends were trimmed by 2 bases and 6 bases, with 14 bases remaining between them. This CDR3 spans 14 amino acids. Germline V gives CDR1 SGHDT, CDR2 YYEEEE. The CDR3 bases are TGTGCCAGCAGCTTCTCCCCAGGGGTCAAGACCCAGTACTTC. Protein sequence: CASSFSPGVKTQYF.